Shown below are 13 T cell receptor beta chains from a single sample sequenced in a study of blood T cell repertoires in COVID-19. The table came from immunoSEQ multiplex PCR; TCRdb's copy has only in-frame clones and leaves some out. The sample lists some 200,000 clones; about 86% were seen once. The sample was peripheral blood. Receptor source: an older woman with COVID-19, enrolled during active disease.

J is TRBJ2-1 and V is TRBV7-2, with a tentative D call TRBD2 (5 bases). Germline CDR1 and CDR2: SGHTA and FQGNSA. The CDR3 length is 17 residues. V dropped 2 bases and J dropped 0 bases, with 14 bases sitting between them. The CDR3 loop reads CASSLSVFGSSYNEQFF. CDR3 coding DNA: TGTGCCAGCAGCTTATCTGTGTTTGGGAGCTCCTACAATGAGCAGTTCTTC.

V gene TRBV15 combines with J gene TRBJ1-5; 8 bases map to TRBD1. The length of the CDR3 is 14 residues. Germline V gene lookup returns CDR1 LNHNV and CDR2 YYDKDF (reference sequence). The V gene end was trimmed by 2 bases and the J gene end by 9 bases; junction bases not matched to a gene: 6. CDR3 loop: CATSRLTGVRPQHF. The CDR3 nucleotides read TGTGCCACCAGCAGATTGACAGGGGTACGGCCCCAGCATTTT.

The chain is built from TRBV5-1 and TRBJ2-7; D perhaps matches TRBD2 (5 bases). The CDR3 has 14 residues. V lost 1 base to trimming and J lost 7 bases, with 15 bases between them. The germline V gene encodes CDR1 SGHRS and CDR2 YFSETQ. This CDR3 reads CASSLLAVGIEQYF. CDR3 nucleotide sequence: TGCGCCAGCAGCTTGCTAGCAGTTGGAATAGAGCAGTACTTC. The full variable domain, its missing parts supplied by reference TRBV5-1 and TRBJ2-7, is KAGVTQTPRYLIKTRGQQVTLSCSPISGHRSVSWYQQTPGQGLQFLFEYFSETQRNKGNFPGRFSGRQFSNSRSEMNVSTLELGDSALYLCASSLLAVGIEQYFGPGTRLTVT.

This clone was found once. J is TRBJ2-7 and V is TRBV13; 7 bases are a match to TRBD1. J gave up 2 bases and V 2 bases, and 12 bases lay outside the gene matches. Germline V gene sequence: CDR1 PRHDT, CDR2 FYEKMQ (reference sequence). The CDR3 runs to 17 residues. The CDR3 is CASSLRSPRQGPYEQYF. The CDR3 DNA sequence: TGTGCCAGCAGCTTACGGTCCCCTAGACAGGGTCCCTACGAGCAGTACTTC.

The V call is TRBV12-3 or TRBV12-4, the J call TRBJ1-2; unclear D gene. Trimming took off 1 base at V and 5 bases at J, with 8 bases between the two ends. The length of the CDR3 is 13 residues. In nucleotides, the CDR3 is TGTGCCAGCAGTTTAGGGCCTTTATATGGCTACACCTTC. It yields the protein CASSLGPLYGYTF.

By sample share, this clone is medium-sized. J is TRBJ2-3 and V is TRBV27, with TRBD2 matching over 13 bases. Per germline, CDR1 MNHEY and CDR2 SMNVEV (reference sequence). The V and J ends lost 5 bases and 2 bases, in that order; junction bases with no gene match: 4. This CDR3 spans 16 amino acids. The CDR3 DNA sequence: TGTGCCAGCAGTCAGGGACTAGCGGGGAACACAGATACGCAGTATTTT. This sequence encodes CASSQGLAGNTDTQYF.

The rearrangement uses TRBV7-6 and TRBJ1-4; a weak D match, TRBD1 (5 bases). Germline V gene sequence: CDR1 SGHVS, CDR2 FNYEAQ. Trimming removed 3 bases from V and 7 bases from J, with 12 bases in between. This CDR3 contains 14 residues. The CDR3 DNA reads TGTGCCAGCAGCTTGGGCAGGGCAAGTGAAAAACTGTTTTTT. Its translation: CASSLGRASEKLFF. The variable domain in full, completed from reference TRBV7-6 and TRBJ1-4, reads GAGVSQSPRYKVTKRGQDVALRCDPISGHVSLYWYRQALGQGPEFLTYFNYEAQQDKSGLPNDRFSAERPEGSISTLTIQRTEQRDSAMYRCASSLGRASEKLFFGSGTQLSVL.

The gene calls are TRBV7-2 and TRBJ2-7; 9 nucleotides agree with TRBD2. CDR3 size: 14 residues. The V and J ends lost 4 bases and 2 bases, in that order; junction bases with no gene match: 3. Germline assignment: CDR1 SGHTA and CDR2 FQGNSA. The CDR3 DNA reads TGTGCCAGCAGCTCGACTAGCGGTACCTACGAGCAGTACTTC. Protein sequence: CASSSTSGTYEQYF. The full variable domain, its missing parts supplied by reference TRBV7-2 and TRBJ2-7, is GAGVSQSPSNKVTEKGKDVELRCDPISGHTALYWYRQSLGQGLEFLIYFQGNSAPDKSGLPSDRFSAERTGGSVSTLTIQRTQQEDSAVYLCASSSTSGTYEQYFGPGTRLTVT.

J is TRBJ1-5 and V is TRBV12-5, with D maybe TRBD1 (5 bases). The V gene lost 3 bases and the J gene lost 0 bases, with 9 bases spanning the gap. Per the germline V gene, CDR1 is LGHNT and CDR2 is FRNRAP. CDR3 length: 15 residues. CDR3 in amino acids: CASGLQADSNQPQHF. The CDR3 bases are TGTGCTAGTGGTTTACAGGCGGATAGCAATCAGCCCCAGCATTTT.

The rearrangement uses TRBV7-9 and TRBJ1-5; a weak D match, TRBD1 (5 bases). CDR3 size: 14 residues. CDR1 is SEHNR and CDR2 is FQNEAQ in the germline V gene (reference sequence). Trimming removed 5 bases at V and 5 bases at J, with 13 bases between. The CDR3: CASSRVGLDQPQHF. CDR3 DNA: TGTGCCAGCAGCCGTGTGGGACTAGATCAGCCCCAGCATTTT.

V gene TRBV7-6 combines with J gene TRBJ1-6; D might be TRBD1 (6 bases). Trimming pared 2 bases from V and 7 bases from J, leaving 12 bases between. The CDR3 covers 15 residues. The germline CDR1 and CDR2 sequences are SGHVS and FNYEAQ. CDR3 residues: CASSLQGSTNSPLHF. In DNA form, the CDR3 reads TGTGCCAGCAGCTTACAGGGGTCGACGAATTCACCCCTCCACTTT.

The CDR3 loop is CASSLVLGEKLFF. The CDR3 DNA sequence: TGTGCCAGCAGCTTAGTTCTAGGAGAAAAACTGTTTTTT. This chain links TRBV7-2 with TRBJ1-4; unclear D gene. The V gene lost 1 base and the J gene lost 8 bases, with 8 bases spanning the gap. Germline assignment: CDR1 SGHTA and CDR2 FQGNSA. The CDR3 runs 13 residues. Based on the CDR3 plus reference TRBV7-2 and TRBJ1-4, the full variable domain is GAGVSQSPSNKVTEKGKDVELRCDPISGHTALYWYRQSLGQGLEFLIYFQGNSAPDKSGLPSDRFSAERTGGSVSTLTIQRTQQEDSAVYLCASSLVLGEKLFFGSGTQLSVL.

This clone has a single count. This chain joins TRBV7-2 and TRBJ2-2; 10 bases are a match to TRBD2. CDR1 is SGHTA, CDR2 FQGNSA, per germline. The V and J ends lost 5 bases and 8 bases, in that order; junction bases with no gene match: 14. This CDR3 comprises 17 residues. In DNA form, the CDR3 reads TGTGCCAGCAGCCAAGGGGGTCTAGCGGGAGCAAGAGGGGAGCTGTTTTTT. Translated: CASSQGGLAGARGELFF.